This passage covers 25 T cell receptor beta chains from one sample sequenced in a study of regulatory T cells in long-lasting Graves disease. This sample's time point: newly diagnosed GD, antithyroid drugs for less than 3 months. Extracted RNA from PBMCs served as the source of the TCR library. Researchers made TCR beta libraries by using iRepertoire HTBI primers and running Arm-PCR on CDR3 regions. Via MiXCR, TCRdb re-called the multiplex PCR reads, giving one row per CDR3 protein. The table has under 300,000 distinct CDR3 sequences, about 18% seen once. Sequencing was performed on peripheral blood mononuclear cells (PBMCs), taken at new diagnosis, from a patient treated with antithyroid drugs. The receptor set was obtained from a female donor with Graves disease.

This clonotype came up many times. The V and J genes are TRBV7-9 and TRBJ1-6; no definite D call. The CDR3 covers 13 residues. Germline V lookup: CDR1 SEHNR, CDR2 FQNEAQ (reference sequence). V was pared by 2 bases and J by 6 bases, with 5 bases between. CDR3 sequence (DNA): TGTGCCAGCAGCTTAAATCTTAATTCACCCCTCCACTTT. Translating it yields CASSLNLNSPLHF.

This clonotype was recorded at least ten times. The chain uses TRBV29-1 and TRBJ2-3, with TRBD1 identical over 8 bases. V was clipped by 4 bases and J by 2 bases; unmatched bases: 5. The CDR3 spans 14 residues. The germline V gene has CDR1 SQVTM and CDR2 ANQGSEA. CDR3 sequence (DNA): TGCAGCGTTGCGTCCAGGGGGCACACAGATACGCAGTATTTT. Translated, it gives CSVASRGHTDTQYF.

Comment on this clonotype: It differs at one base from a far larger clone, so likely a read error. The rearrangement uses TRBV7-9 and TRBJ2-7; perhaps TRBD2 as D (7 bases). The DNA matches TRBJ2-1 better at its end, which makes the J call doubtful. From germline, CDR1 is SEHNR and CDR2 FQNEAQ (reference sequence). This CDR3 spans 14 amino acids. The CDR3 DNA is TGTGCCGGCAGTTCCGCCAGGGGAGGGAATGAGCAGTTCTTC. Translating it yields CAGSSARGGNEQFF.

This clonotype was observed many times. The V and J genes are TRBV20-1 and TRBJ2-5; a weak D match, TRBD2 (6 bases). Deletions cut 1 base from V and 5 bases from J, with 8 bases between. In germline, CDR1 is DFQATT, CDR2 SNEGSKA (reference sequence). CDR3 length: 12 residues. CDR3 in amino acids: CSARGGGETQYF. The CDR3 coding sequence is TGCAGTGCTAGAGGCGGAGGGGAGACCCAGTACTTC.

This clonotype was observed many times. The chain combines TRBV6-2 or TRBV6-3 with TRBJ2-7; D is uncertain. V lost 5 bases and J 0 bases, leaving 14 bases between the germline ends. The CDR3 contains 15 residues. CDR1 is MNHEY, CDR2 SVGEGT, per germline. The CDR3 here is CASSDVWRHSYEQYF. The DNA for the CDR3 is TGTGCCAGCAGTGACGTGTGGCGGCACTCCTACGAGCAGTACTTC.

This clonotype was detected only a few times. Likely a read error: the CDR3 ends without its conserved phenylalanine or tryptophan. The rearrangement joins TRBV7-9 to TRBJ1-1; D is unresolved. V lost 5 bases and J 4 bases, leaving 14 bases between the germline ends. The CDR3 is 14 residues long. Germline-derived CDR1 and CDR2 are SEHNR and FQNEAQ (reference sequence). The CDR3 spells CASSPQEDVTEAFL. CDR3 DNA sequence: TGTGCCAGCAGCCCCCAGGAGGATGTCACTGAAGCTTTCCTT.

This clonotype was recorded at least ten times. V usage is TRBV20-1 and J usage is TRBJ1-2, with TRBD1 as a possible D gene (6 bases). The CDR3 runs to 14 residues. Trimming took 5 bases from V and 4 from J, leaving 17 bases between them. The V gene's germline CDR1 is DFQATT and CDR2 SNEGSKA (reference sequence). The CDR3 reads CSAPPRGGGYGYTF. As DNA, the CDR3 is TGCAGTGCTCCCCCCAGGGGCGGGGGCTATGGCTACACCTTC.

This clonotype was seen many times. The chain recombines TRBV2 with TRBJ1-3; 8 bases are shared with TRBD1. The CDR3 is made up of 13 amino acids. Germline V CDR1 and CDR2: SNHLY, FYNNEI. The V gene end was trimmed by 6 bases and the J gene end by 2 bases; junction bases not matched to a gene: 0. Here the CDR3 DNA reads TGTGCCAGCAGGGACAGGGCTGGAAACACCATATATTTT. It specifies CASRDRAGNTIYF. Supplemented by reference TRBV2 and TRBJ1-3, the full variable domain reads EPEVTQTPSHQVTQMGQEVILRCVPISNHLYFYWYRQILGQKVEFLVSFYNNEISEKSEIFDDQFSVERPDGSNFTLKIRSTKLEDSAMYFCASRDRAGNTIYFGEGSWLTVV.

The CDR3 nucleotides are TGTGCCAGCAGCCAAGGGGTCACCGGGCGGGAGGGCCCCGAGCAGTACTTC. It translates to CASSQGVTGREGPEQYF. J is TRBJ2-7 and V is TRBV3-1, with 9 bases identical to TRBD2. CDR3 length: 17 amino acids. Germline trimming cut 1 base from V and 6 bases from J; bases unmatched to any gene: 13. Germline CDR1 reads LGHDT; CDR2 reads YNNKEL (reference sequence).

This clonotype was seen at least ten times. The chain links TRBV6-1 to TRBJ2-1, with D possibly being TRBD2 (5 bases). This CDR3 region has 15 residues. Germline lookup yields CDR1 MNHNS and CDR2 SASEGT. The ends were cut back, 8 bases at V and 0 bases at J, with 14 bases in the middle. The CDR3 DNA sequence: TGTGCCAGCTCAGCGGACCTAAACTCCTACAATGAGCAGTTCTTC. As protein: CASSADLNSYNEQFF.

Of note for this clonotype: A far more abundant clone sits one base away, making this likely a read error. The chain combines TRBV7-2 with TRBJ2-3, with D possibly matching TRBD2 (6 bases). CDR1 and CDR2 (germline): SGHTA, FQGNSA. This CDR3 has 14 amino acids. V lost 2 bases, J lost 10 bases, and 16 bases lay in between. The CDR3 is CASSLSGERDSQYF. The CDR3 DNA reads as TGTGCCAGCAGCTTATCGGGAGAACGGGATTCGCAGTATTTT.

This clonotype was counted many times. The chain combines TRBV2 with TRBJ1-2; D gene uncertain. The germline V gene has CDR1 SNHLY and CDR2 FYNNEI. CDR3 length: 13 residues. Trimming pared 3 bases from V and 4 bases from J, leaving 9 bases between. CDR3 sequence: CASSEGGLYGYTF. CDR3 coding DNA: TGTGCCAGCAGTGAGGGAGGGCTCTATGGCTACACCTTC.

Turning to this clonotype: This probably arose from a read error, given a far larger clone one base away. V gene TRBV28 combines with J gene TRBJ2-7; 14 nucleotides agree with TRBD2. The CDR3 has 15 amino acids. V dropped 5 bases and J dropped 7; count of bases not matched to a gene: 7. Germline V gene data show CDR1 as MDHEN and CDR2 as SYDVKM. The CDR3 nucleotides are TGTGCCAGCAGTCGACTAGCGGGAGGGCCAGATGAGCAGTACTTC. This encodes CASSRLAGGPDEQYF.

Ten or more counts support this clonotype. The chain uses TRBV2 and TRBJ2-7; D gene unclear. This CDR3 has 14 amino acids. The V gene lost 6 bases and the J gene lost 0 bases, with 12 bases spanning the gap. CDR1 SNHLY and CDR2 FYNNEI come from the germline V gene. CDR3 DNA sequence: TGTGCCAGCAGGGTTGGACGGAACTCCTACGAGCAGTACTTC. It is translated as CASRVGRNSYEQYF.

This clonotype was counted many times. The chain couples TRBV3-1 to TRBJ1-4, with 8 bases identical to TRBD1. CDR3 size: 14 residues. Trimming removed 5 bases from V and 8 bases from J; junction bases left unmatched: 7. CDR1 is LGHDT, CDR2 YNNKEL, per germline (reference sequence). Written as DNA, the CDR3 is TGTGCCAGCAGCTCAAGGACAGGGTACGAAAAACTGTTTTTT. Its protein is CASSSRTGYEKLFF.

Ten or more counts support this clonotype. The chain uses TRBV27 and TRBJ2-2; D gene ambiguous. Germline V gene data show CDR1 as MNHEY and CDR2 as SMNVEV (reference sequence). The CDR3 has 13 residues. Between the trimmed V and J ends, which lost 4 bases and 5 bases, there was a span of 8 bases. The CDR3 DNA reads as TGTGCCAGCAGTTCTTACCCGACCGGGGAGCTGTTTTTT. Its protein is CASSSYPTGELFF.

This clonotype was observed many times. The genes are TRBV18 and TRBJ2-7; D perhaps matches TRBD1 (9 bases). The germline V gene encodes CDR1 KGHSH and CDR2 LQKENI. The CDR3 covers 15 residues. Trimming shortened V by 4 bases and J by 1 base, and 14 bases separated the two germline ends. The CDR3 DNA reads TGTGCCAGCTCACGCGGGGGGACAGGGTCCTACGAGCAGTACTTC. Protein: CASSRGGTGSYEQYF.

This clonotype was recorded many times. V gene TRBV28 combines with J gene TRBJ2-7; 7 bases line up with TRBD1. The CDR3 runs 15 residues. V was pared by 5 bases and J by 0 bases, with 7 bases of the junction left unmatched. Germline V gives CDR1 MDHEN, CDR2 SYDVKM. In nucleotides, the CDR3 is TGTGCCAGCAGTCCGACAGGGTACATCTCCTACGAGCAGTACTTC. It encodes CASSPTGYISYEQYF.

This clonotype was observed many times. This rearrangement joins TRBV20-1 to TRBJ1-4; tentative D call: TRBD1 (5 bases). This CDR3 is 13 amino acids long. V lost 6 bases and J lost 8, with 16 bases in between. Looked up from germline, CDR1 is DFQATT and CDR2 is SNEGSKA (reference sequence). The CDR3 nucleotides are TGCAGTGCCCCGGTTCCCGGGGGGGAAAAACTGTTTTTT. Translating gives CSAPVPGGEKLFF.

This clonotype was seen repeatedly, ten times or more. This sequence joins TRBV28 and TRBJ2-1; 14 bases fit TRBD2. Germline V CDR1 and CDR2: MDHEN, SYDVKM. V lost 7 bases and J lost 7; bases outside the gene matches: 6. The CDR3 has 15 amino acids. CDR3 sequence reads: CASITTSGRANEQFF. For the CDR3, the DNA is TGTGCCAGCATAACGACTAGCGGGAGGGCGAATGAGCAGTTCTTC.

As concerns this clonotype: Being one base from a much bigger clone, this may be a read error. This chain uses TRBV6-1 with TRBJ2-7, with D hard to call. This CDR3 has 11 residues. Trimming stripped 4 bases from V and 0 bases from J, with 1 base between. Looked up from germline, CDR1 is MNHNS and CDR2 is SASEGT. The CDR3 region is CASSGSYEQYF. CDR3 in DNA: TGTGCCAGCAGTGGCTCCTACGAGCAGTACTTC.

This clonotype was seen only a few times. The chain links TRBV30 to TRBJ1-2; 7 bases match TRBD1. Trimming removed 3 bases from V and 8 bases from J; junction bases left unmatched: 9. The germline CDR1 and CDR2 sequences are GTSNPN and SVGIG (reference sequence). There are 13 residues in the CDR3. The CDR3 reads CAWSPGQLKGYTF. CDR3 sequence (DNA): TGTGCCTGGAGCCCGGGACAGCTAAAGGGCTACACCTTC. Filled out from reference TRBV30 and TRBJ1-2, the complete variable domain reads SQTIHQWPATLVQPVGSPLSLECTVEGTSNPNLYWYRQAAGRGLQLLFYSVGIGQISSEVPQNLSASRPQDRQFILSSKKLLLSDSGFYLCAWSPGQLKGYTFGSGTRLTVV.

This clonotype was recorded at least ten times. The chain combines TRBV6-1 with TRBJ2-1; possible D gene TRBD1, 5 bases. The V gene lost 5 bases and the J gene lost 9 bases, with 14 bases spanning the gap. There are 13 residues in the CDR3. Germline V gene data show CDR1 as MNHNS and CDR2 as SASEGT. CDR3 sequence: CASSTLARGEQFF. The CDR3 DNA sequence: TGTGCCAGCAGTACCCTTGCTAGGGGTGAGCAGTTCTTC.

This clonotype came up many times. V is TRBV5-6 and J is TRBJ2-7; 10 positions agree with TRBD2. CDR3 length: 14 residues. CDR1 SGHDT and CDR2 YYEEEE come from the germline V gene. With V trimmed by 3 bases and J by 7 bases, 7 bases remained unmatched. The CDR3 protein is CASSSAGGPQEQYF. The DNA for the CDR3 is TGTGCCAGCAGCTCAGCGGGAGGGCCGCAGGAGCAGTACTTC.

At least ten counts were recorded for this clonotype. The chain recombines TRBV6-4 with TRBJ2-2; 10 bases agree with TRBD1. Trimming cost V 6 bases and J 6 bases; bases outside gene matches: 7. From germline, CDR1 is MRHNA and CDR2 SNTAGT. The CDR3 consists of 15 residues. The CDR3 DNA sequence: TGTGCCAGCAGCCCGGGGACAGGGGACGCCGGGGAGCTGTTTTTT. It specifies CASSPGTGDAGELFF.